This T cell receptor beta chain was found in a study of OX40 agonist ivuxolimab in advanced cancers. Sequencing was performed with immunoSEQ multiplex PCR; in TCRdb, only in-frame clones are kept and a portion is missing. Of some 79,000 clones listed, 80% to 95% are singletons. With V trimmed by 8 bases and J by 4 bases, 8 bases remained unmatched. The CDR3 length is 13 residues. Germline loops: CDR1 SQVTM, CDR2 ANQGSEA. Study-wide points: What antigens the expanded peripheral T cells recognized was never established. Low normalized T-cell clonal expansion also characterized some of the nonresponders.

As to this clone: Its antigen is as yet unknown.

Sequenced here: CD4+ or CD8+ T cells sorted from blood, sampled in a trial of the OX40 agonist ivuxolimab. The chain employs TRBV29-1 and TRBJ2-5; TRBD2 agrees at 9 bases. The clonotype comes from an adult with an advanced solid tumor such as melanoma, head and neck, liver or kidney cancer. The CDR3 region has the DNA TGCAGCACGACTAGCGGTGGTCCAGAGACCCAGTACTTC. As protein: CSTTSGGPETQYF.